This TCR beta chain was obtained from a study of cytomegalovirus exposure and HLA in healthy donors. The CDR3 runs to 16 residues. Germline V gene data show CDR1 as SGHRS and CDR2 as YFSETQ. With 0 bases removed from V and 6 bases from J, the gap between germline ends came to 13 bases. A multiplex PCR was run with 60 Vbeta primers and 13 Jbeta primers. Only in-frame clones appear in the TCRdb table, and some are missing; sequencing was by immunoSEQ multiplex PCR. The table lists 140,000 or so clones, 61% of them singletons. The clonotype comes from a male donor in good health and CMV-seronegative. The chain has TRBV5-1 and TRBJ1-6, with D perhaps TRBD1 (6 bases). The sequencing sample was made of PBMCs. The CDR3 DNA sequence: TGCGCCAGCAGCTTGGACGGACAGAGGAGTAATTCACCCCTCCACTTT. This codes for CASSLDGQRSNSPLHF.